The T cell receptor (beta chain) under discussion was sequenced for a study of T cell responses to AZD1222 COVID-19 vaccine. General study points: Targeting of unmutated variant regions was reportedly seen in nearly half of spike-specific TCRs.

The CDR3 covers 15 residues. CDR1 is SGHVS, CDR2 FNYEAQ, per germline. Trimming pared 1 base from V and 0 bases from J, leaving 7 bases between. In this sample, this clone turned up once. As yet, its antigen is unknown. Libraries were prepared by immunoSEQ multiplex PCR; TCRdb keeps only in-frame clonotypes and omits some of them. The sample shows around 62,000 clones, 80% to 90% of them seen only once. The chain employs TRBV7-6 and TRBJ1-5; tentative D call: TRBD1 (6 bases). The source was peripheral blood, collected on day 0 of AZD1222 vaccination. This TCR derives from an adult in good health. CDR3 amino acids: CASSLGTDSNQPQHF. CDR3 sequence (DNA): TGTGCCAGCAGCTTAGGGACAGATAGCAATCAGCCCCAGCATTTT.